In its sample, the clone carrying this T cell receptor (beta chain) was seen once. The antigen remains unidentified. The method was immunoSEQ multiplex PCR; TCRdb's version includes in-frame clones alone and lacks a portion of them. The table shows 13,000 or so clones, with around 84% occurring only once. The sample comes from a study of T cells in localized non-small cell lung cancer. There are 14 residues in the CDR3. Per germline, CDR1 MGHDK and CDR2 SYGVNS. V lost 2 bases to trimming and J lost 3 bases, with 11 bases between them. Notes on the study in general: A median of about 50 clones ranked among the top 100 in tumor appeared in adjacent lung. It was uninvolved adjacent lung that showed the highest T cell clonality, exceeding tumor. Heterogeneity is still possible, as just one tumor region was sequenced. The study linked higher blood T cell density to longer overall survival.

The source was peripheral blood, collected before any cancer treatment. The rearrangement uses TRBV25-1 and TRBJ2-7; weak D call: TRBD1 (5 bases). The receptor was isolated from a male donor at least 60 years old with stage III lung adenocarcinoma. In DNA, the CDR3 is TGTGCCAGCAGTGAACAGGGCGGATACTACGAGCAGTACTTC. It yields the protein CASSEQGGYYEQYF.